This entry features one TCR beta chain sequence. Its target is unknown. The CDR3 contains 15 residues. Germline values: CDR1 MNHEY, CDR2 SMNVEV (reference sequence). J was trimmed by 0 bases and V by 6 bases; bases with no gene match: 7. This record belongs to a study of cytotoxic CD8 clonotypes in ibrutinib-treated CLL. Broader study findings: Researchers report that baseline clonality outpaced age-matched healthy donors and tracked circulating CD8+ T-cell counts.

The targeted sequencing depth was 1 in 200,000 to 1 in 1 million T cells. The data were produced by immunoSEQ multiplex PCR, yet TCRdb's version contains in-frame clones alone and is incomplete. The sample lists 160,000 or so clones, approximately 80% occurring once. This specimen was PBMCs, taken after 24 months of ibrutinib treatment. V gene TRBV27 combines with J gene TRBJ2-7, with TRBD1 matching over 8 bases. This clonotype was obtained from a human donor with chronic lymphocytic leukemia. For the CDR3, the DNA is TGTGCCAGCAGGACGGACAGGGAAAGCTCCTACGAGCAGTACTTC. Translated, it gives CASRTDRESSYEQYF.